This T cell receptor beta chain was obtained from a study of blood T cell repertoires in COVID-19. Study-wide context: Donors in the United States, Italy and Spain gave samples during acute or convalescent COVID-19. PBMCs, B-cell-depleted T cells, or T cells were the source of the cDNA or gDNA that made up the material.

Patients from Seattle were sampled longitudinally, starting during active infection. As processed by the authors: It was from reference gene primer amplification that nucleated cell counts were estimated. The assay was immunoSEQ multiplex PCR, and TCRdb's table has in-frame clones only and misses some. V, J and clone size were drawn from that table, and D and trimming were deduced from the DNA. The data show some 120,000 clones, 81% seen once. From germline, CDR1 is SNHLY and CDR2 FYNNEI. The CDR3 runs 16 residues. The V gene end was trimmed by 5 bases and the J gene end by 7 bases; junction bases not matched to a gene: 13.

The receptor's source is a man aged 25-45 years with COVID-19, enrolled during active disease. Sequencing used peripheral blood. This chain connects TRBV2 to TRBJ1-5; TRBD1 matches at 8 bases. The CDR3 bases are TGTGCCAGCAGTCGGCAGGGGGCAAGGTTTAACCAGCCCCAGCATTTT. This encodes CASSRQGARFNQPQHF.